Listed below are T cell receptor beta chains from one sample, sequenced in a study of blood T cell repertoires in COVID-19. Produced via immunoSEQ multiplex PCR; TCRdb's table is partial and in-frame only. The data contain more than 150,000 clones, approximately 80% of them seen just once; the ten biggest clones take up 10% to 15%. Input material: peripheral blood. The origin of the receptors is a woman of 80 years or more with COVID-19, enrolled during active disease. CDR3s include the opening cysteine and the closing phenylalanine or tryptophan. Fields, in order: clone size, J gene, D gene, CDR3 length, V gene, CDR3 protein, CDR3 DNA. The D gene is left open where the match is weak. Clone size is not always given. Where it is, it says once, few, many or a class for expanded clones.

clone_size: .
j_call: TRBJ2-2
d_call: TRBD2
cdr3_length: 17
v_call: TRBV9
cdr3_aa: CASRRGRLAANTGELFF
cdr3_nt: TGTGCCAGCAGAAGGGGGCGACTAGCGGCAAACACCGGGGAGCTGTTTTTT

clone_size: .
j_call: TRBJ2-5
d_call: TRBD2
cdr3_length: 14
v_call: TRBV7-8
cdr3_aa: CASSSGGRRETQYF
cdr3_nt: TGTGCCAGCAGCTCGGGGGGGCGGAGAGAGACCCAGTACTTC

clone_size: .
j_call: TRBJ2-2
d_call: TRBD2
cdr3_length: 14
v_call: TRBV2
cdr3_aa: CASSDPGGTGELFF
cdr3_nt: TGTGCCAGCAGTGACCCGGGGGGCACCGGGGAGCTGTTTTTT

clone_size: .
j_call: TRBJ1-1
d_call: TRBD1
cdr3_length: 15
v_call: TRBV6-5
cdr3_aa: CASSSTGARNTEAFF
cdr3_nt: TGTGCCAGCAGTTCCACAGGGGCCCGGAACACTGAAGCTTTCTTT

clone_size: .
j_call: TRBJ1-1
d_call: .
cdr3_length: 13
v_call: TRBV13
cdr3_aa: CASSLGRGSEAFF
cdr3_nt: TGTGCCAGCAGCTTGGGGAGGGGGTCTGAAGCTTTCTTT

clone_size: .
j_call: TRBJ1-3
d_call: TRBD1
cdr3_length: 13
v_call: TRBV5-6
cdr3_aa: CASSVDRGNTIYF
cdr3_nt: TGTGCCAGCAGCGTGGACAGGGGGAACACCATATATTTT

clone_size: .
j_call: TRBJ1-6
d_call: .
cdr3_length: 16
v_call: TRBV15
cdr3_aa: CATSRGQSSYNSPLHF
cdr3_nt: TGTGCCACCAGCAGAGGACAGAGCTCCTATAATTCACCCCTCCACTTT

clone_size: .
j_call: TRBJ2-3
d_call: .
cdr3_length: 16
v_call: TRBV14
cdr3_aa: CASSQVWGRGTDTQYF
cdr3_nt: TGTGCCAGCAGCCAAGTTTGGGGCAGGGGCACAGATACGCAGTATTTT

clone_size: .
j_call: TRBJ1-1
d_call: .
cdr3_length: 13
v_call: TRBV12-3/TRBV12-4
cdr3_aa: CASSLRGNTEAFF
cdr3_nt: TGTGCCAGCAGTTTAAGAGGAAACACTGAAGCTTTCTTT

clone_size: few
j_call: TRBJ1-6
d_call: .
cdr3_length: 19
v_call: TRBV4-3
cdr3_aa: CASSQDLIVEGWDNSPLHF
cdr3_nt: TGCGCCAGCAGCCAAGATCTGATCGTGGAGGGCTGGGATAATTCACCCCTCCACTTT

clone_size: .
j_call: TRBJ2-2
d_call: TRBD1
cdr3_length: 15
v_call: TRBV9
cdr3_aa: CASSPRTGPTGELFF
cdr3_nt: TGTGCCAGCAGCCCCAGGACAGGGCCCACCGGGGAGCTGTTTTTT

clone_size: few
j_call: TRBJ1-5
d_call: .
cdr3_length: 14
v_call: TRBV2
cdr3_aa: CASSEAGWRQPQHF
cdr3_nt: TGTGCCAGCAGTGAAGCAGGCTGGAGACAGCCCCAGCATTTT

clone_size: .
j_call: TRBJ2-2
d_call: TRBD2
cdr3_length: 17
v_call: TRBV2
cdr3_aa: CASSEAGGYANTGELFF
cdr3_nt: TGTGCCAGCAGTGAAGCGGGAGGGTACGCGAACACCGGGGAGCTGTTTTTT

clone_size: .
j_call: TRBJ1-1
d_call: TRBD1
cdr3_length: 15
v_call: TRBV4-1
cdr3_aa: CASSQRTGRVTEAFF
cdr3_nt: TGCGCCAGCAGCCAAAGGACAGGGAGAGTCACTGAAGCTTTCTTT

clone_size: .
j_call: TRBJ2-5
d_call: TRBD2
cdr3_length: 16
v_call: TRBV27
cdr3_aa: CASSLAAGGPQETQYF
cdr3_nt: TGTGCCAGCAGTTTGGCGGCGGGGGGGCCTCAAGAGACCCAGTACTTC

clone_size: .
j_call: TRBJ2-2
d_call: .
cdr3_length: 13
v_call: TRBV25-1
cdr3_aa: CASSQQHTGELFF
cdr3_nt: TGTGCCAGCAGTCAACAGCACACCGGGGAGCTGTTTTTT